This T cell receptor (beta chain) was sequenced during a study of T cell repertoires in cytomegalovirus infection. Study context: Indications of both CMV infection and matching HLA type were provided by public TCR beta signatures.

This clonotype was picked up a small number of times. The antigen is not known. TCRdb called the reads again in MiXCR, with one record for every CDR3 protein. This table holds some 97,000 distinct CDR3 sequences, 20% to 30% found once. Study-level points and caveats: HLA-C-restricted CMV-specific TCR beta clonotypes were dominant in the ex vivo response. Public TCR beta family frequency separated CMV-and-HLA carriers, including in an independent cohort.

There are 15 residues in the CDR3. In germline, CDR1 is SGHVS, CDR2 FQNEAQ. V gave up 3 bases and J gave up 6 bases; unmatched junction bases: 6. This TCR derives from a human donor in good health (CMV status not recorded). Some clones in this sample may be carry-over from other donors' samples. The V gene is TRBV7-8, the J gene TRBJ2-1; TRBD1 matches at 9 bases. Source material: CD8+ T cells from PBMCs. CDR3 nucleotide sequence: TGTGCCAGCAGCTTCTTGGACAGGGGAACCAATGAGCAGTTCTTC. This encodes CASSFLDRGTNEQFF.